The clone carrying this T cell receptor beta chain was found a few times. Its antigen remains unknown. This sample stems from a study of identical twins. The donors were all healthy and Caucasian. Study-level results: Invariant MAIT and iNKT cells are populations that could partly confound zero-insertion analyses. Cord blood beta clonotypes that were abundant carried fewer insertions, and memory repertoires showed no such trend. For monozygotic twins, models underestimated out-of-frame TCR alpha sharing.

TCRdb fed the 5' RACE reads into MiXCR, producing one record per CDR3 protein. The table has roughly 260,000 distinct CDR3 sequences, more than 13% seen once. V dropped 1 base and J dropped 5; count of bases not matched to a gene: 5. CDR3 length equals 14 residues. Germline V gene data show CDR1 as SEHNR and CDR2 as FQNEAQ (reference sequence). The sequenced material came from memory (CD45RO+) T cells sorted from blood. The clonotype comes from a young woman in good health. J is TRBJ2-7 and V is TRBV7-9, with 7 bases that match TRBD1. CDR3 amino acids: CASSLGTGWNEQYF. The CDR3 DNA follows: TGTGCCAGCAGCTTAGGGACAGGCTGGAACGAGCAGTACTTC.